The clone carrying this T cell receptor (beta chain) turned up a few times. The antigen is unknown. Sequencing targeted expressed TCRB transcripts, as all isolated RNA had been reverse transcribed. Sequencing used immunoSEQ multiplex PCR; TCRdb keeps in-frame clones, though not all of them. This table holds about 150,000 clones, approximately 8% found once. The record originates from a study of beta chain features in type 1 diabetes. The study's findings and limits: The similarity of naive, central memory and Treg TCRB repertoires appeared greater among patients than among healthy donors. In all four CD4+ subsets, TCRB CDR3 length was significantly, moderately reduced in type 1 diabetes. There were fewer insertions and more deletions at the VDJ junctions of type 1 diabetes patients.

A single heparinised blood sample, averaging about 120 mL, was obtained per donor. CD4+ naive, central memory, regulatory and stem cell-like memory subsets were isolated by sorting on CD45RO/CCR7/CD25/CD127/CD95/CD27. The sequence derives from a woman aged 40 to 50 with type 1 diabetes. Material: central memory CD4+ T cells from blood.

In nucleotides, the CDR3 is TGTGCCAGCAGCTTAGACGATGGAGGGCAGTACTTC. It is translated as CASSLDDGGQYF. The chain recombines TRBV7-9 with TRBJ2-7, with D perhaps TRBD2 (5 bases). Trimming removed 1 base at V and 9 bases at J, with 10 bases between. The CDR3 consists of 12 residues. Germline CDR1 reads SEHNR; CDR2 reads FQNEAQ (reference sequence).